The entry below describes one TCR beta chain. The antigen remains undetermined. The CDR3 runs to 15 residues. With 4 bases removed from V and 3 bases from J, the gap between germline ends came to 14 bases. CDR1 MNHEY and CDR2 SVGEGT come from the germline V gene. The assay was immunoSEQ multiplex PCR, and TCRdb's table has in-frame clones only and misses some. The data show about 150,000 clones, with approximately 87% seen just once and about 9% held by the top ten. This entry belongs to a study of T cell responses to AZD1222 COVID-19 vaccine. Study-level results: Repertoires were sampled only after the peak T cell response. Of the AZD1222 recipients, only 5 or 6 were seropositive at baseline.

This chain links TRBV6-2 or TRBV6-3 with TRBJ2-3; maybe TRBD2 (6 bases). The material sequenced was peripheral blood, taken 28 days after the second AZD1222 dose. The sequence derives from an adult who received the AZD1222 COVID-19 vaccine. CDR3 in DNA: TGTGCCAGCAGTTCCCAGCGGGTCAAGACAGATACGCAGTATTTT. Translated: CASSSQRVKTDTQYF.